This TCR beta chain emerged from a study of T cell responses to AZD1222 COVID-19 vaccine. Study information: Second doses that came at about 4 or about 12 weeks were put together. Study results and caveats: Per reports, nearly half of all spike-specific TCRs target regions that are unmutated in variants. Spike-specific TCR breadth rose after two AZD1222 doses, and depth rose as well.

This CDR3 region has 15 residues. V was cut by 4 bases and J by 2 bases, with 13 bases left in between. The germline CDR1 and CDR2 sequences are MGHRA and YSYEKL. Data came from immunoSEQ multiplex PCR; TCRdb stores just in-frame clones and leaves some out. The top ten clones hold about 0.64% of a sample with 150,000 or so clones, 94% of them seen once. Of note for this clone: Its target is not known.

Here the sequenced sample was peripheral blood, taken on day 0 of AZD1222 vaccination. This sequence joins TRBV4-1 and TRBJ2-3, with TRBD1 as a possible D gene (7 bases). This TCR was sampled from an adult in good health. The CDR3, as DNA: TGCGCCAGCAGCCTCAGGGGGGCCCACACAGATACGCAGTATTTT. Residues: CASSLRGAHTDTQYF.